Listed here are 16 T cell receptor beta chains from one sample, sequenced in a study of metastatic and nonmetastatic thyroid tumors. TCRdb re-analyzed the PCR reads using MiXCR. The table includes 75,000 to 95,000 clones, roughly 12% detected once. Ahead of thyroid surgery, no patient had received treatment of any kind. Material: blood. The source of these receptors is a female donor with papillary thyroid cancer or a benign thyroid nodule (not recorded which). Some clones in this sample may be carry-over from other donors' samples.

This clone was seen at least ten times. The chain combines TRBV2 with TRBJ2-5; D call uncertain. Germline V gene lookup returns CDR1 SNHLY and CDR2 FYNNEI. CDR3 size: 15 residues. The germline V and J ends were trimmed by 3 bases and 1 base, with 12 bases remaining between them. CDR3 sequence reads: CASSESRLSQETQYF. CDR3 coding DNA: TGTGCCAGCAGTGAGTCCCGATTGTCCCAAGAGACCCAGTACTTC.

This clone has ten or more counts. This CDR3 is also generated by other DNA sequences in the sample. V and J are TRBV10-3 and TRBJ2-7, with 7 nucleotides matching TRBD1. J lost 6 bases, V lost 6 bases, and 8 bases had no gene match. The CDR3 is 13 amino acids. Per germline, CDR1 ENHRY and CDR2 SYGVKD. CDR3 sequence reads: CAIRATGISEQYF. The DNA for the CDR3 is TGTGCCATCAGGGCGACAGGGATCTCCGAGCAGTACTTC.

This clone has at least ten counts. The gene calls are TRBV2 and TRBJ2-7; D gene ambiguous. Germline assignment: CDR1 SNHLY and CDR2 FYNNEI. The V and J ends lost 6 bases and 3 bases respectively, with 6 bases between them. The CDR3 is 11 amino acids. CDR3 DNA: TGTGCCAGCAGGCGCGTCTACGAGCAGTACTTC. It translates to CASRRVYEQYF.

This clone has ten or more counts. The CDR3 region is CASSVAPNTEAFF. CDR3 DNA: TGTGCCAGCAGCGTAGCCCCGAACACTGAAGCTTTCTTT. The chain uses TRBV9 and TRBJ1-1, with D unresolved. Trimming left V 0 bases short and J 1 base short, with 4 bases between. The CDR3 consists of 13 residues. Germline V gives CDR1 SGDLS, CDR2 YYNGEE.

This clone has at least ten counts. V and J are TRBV28 and TRBJ2-1; D call uncertain. The CDR3 runs to 14 residues. Germline V gives CDR1 MDHEN, CDR2 SYDVKM. Between the trimmed V and J ends, which lost 4 bases and 3 bases, there was a span of 10 bases. CDR3 amino acids: CASSSVSLYNEQFF. The CDR3 region has the DNA TGTGCCAGCAGTTCTGTGTCCCTCTACAATGAGCAGTTCTTC.

There are many counts of this clone. V usage is TRBV12-3 or TRBV12-4 and J usage is TRBJ2-1; D unclear. Trimming pared 10 bases from V and 5 bases from J, leaving 21 bases between. The CDR3 spans 15 residues. The CDR3 coding sequence is TGTGCCACCCTAAATCCCGACCCTCCGAACAATGAGCAGTTCTTC. This gives the protein CATLNPDPPNNEQFF.

A note on this clone: A much larger clone sits a single nucleotide away, making a read error possible. Given the absence of the conserved phenylalanine or tryptophan at the CDR3 end, a read error is likely. The V call is TRBV20-1, the J call TRBJ2-7; 9 bases line up with TRBD2. CDR1 and CDR2 from the germline V gene are DFQATT and SNEGSKA (reference sequence). This CDR3 has 12 amino acids. V was pared by 3 bases and J by 7 bases, with 4 bases of the junction left unmatched. CDR3 protein: CSASSGSQEQYL. CDR3 nucleotide sequence: TGCAGTGCTAGTAGCGGGAGCCAGGAGCAGTACCTC.

This clone was counted at least ten times. V and J are TRBV20-1 and TRBJ2-7, with TRBD2 matching 8 bases. CDR1 is DFQATT, CDR2 SNEGSKA, per germline (reference sequence). The CDR3 spans 14 residues. V was clipped by 2 bases and J by 2 bases; unmatched bases: 5. The DNA for the CDR3 is TGCAGTGCTAGATTTAGCGGGACCGCCTACGAGCAGTACTTC. Residues: CSARFSGTAYEQYF.

Only a few counts were recorded for this clone. This could be a read error, since a much larger clone is one nucleotide away. The CDR3 region has the DNA TGCGCCAGCAGCTTGGAAGTGACTCCGGGCGCTGAAGCTTTCTTT. Protein: CASSLEVTPGAEAFF. The chain joins TRBV5-1 to TRBJ1-1; the D is unclear. The germline V gene has CDR1 SGHRS and CDR2 YFSETQ. Trimming cost V 0 bases and J 6 bases, with 15 bases left between them. The CDR3 runs 15 residues.

There are many counts of this clone. In DNA, the CDR3 is TGCGCCAGCAGCTTGGATTTAAGCACAGATACGCAGTATTTT. Its translation is CASSLDLSTDTQYF. V and J are TRBV5-1 and TRBJ2-3; D unclear. The CDR3 is 14 amino acids. V dropped 0 bases and J dropped 0 bases, with 5 bases sitting between them. The germline gives CDR1 SGHRS, CDR2 YFSETQ.

In its sample, this clone was seen many times. The genes are TRBV5-1 and TRBJ1-1; D uncertain. This CDR3 has 13 residues. Germline values: CDR1 SGHRS, CDR2 YFSETQ. With 4 bases removed from V and 0 bases from J, the gap between germline ends came to 7 bases. CDR3 bases: TGCGCCAGCAGCCTCCGACTGAACACTGAAGCTTTCTTT. Amino acid sequence: CASSLRLNTEAFF.

This clone was seen repeatedly, ten times or more. This same CDR3 is encoded by further DNA sequences in the sample. V gene TRBV6-2 or TRBV6-3 combines with J gene TRBJ2-7, with 9 bases fitting TRBD2. Losses at the gene ends were 6 bases for V and 2 bases for J; bases not matched to a gene: 5. The length of the CDR3 is 14 residues. The germline V gene encodes CDR1 MNHEY and CDR2 SVGEGT. This CDR3 reads CASRTVAGAYEQYF. DNA of the CDR3: TGTGCCAGCAGGACCGTAGCGGGAGCCTACGAGCAGTACTTC.

There are many counts of this clone. This CDR3 reads CASGPIPDSPLHF. The CDR3 region has the DNA TGTGCCAGCGGGCCAATCCCAGATTCACCCCTCCACTTT. The chain joins TRBV2 to TRBJ1-6, with unresolved D. The CDR3 has 13 amino acids. V was shortened by 8 bases and J by 8 bases, with 13 bases between the two germline ends. Germline lookup yields CDR1 SNHLY and CDR2 FYNNEI.

Concerning this clone itself: A much more abundant neighbour one base away suggests this may be a read error. The V call is TRBV5-1, the J call TRBJ2-1; TRBD1 or TRBD2 may be the D gene (5 bases each). This CDR3 is 14 amino acids long. The V gene's germline CDR1 is SGHRS and CDR2 YFSETQ. Between the trimmed V and J ends, which lost 4 bases and 3 bases, there was a span of 11 bases. In nucleotides, the CDR3 is TGCGCCAGCAGCCTGGGACGGTTCTACAATGAGCAGTTCTTC. Protein product: CASSLGRFYNEQFF.

This clone was observed a few times. V gene TRBV28 combines with J gene TRBJ1-6; possibly TRBD1 for D (6 bases). CDR3 length: 14 amino acids. Trimming cost V 5 bases and J 7 bases, with 12 bases left between them. The V gene's germline CDR1 is MDHEN and CDR2 SYDVKM. The CDR3 nucleotides are TGTGCCAGCAGTAACAGGGTCGGGAATTCACCCCTCCACTTT. The encoded protein is CASSNRVGNSPLHF.

This clone showed up many times. The CDR3 loop is CASRPIAGGDEQFF. In nucleotides, the CDR3 is TGTGCCAGCAGGCCTATAGCGGGAGGAGATGAGCAGTTCTTC. V is TRBV28 and J is TRBJ2-1; 10 bases agree with TRBD2. From germline, CDR1 is MDHEN and CDR2 SYDVKM. This CDR3 is built from 14 residues. V was pared by 6 bases and J by 8 bases, with 7 bases of the junction left unmatched.